The 30 T cell receptor beta chains below come from one sample, sequenced in a study of metastatic and nonmetastatic thyroid tumors. TCRdb re-called clones via MiXCR from the PCR reads. The table records fewer than 70,000 clones, 25% to 35% of them present only once. Thyroid surgery had not been preceded by any treatment in any patient. The sample comprised blood. The receptor source for this set is a female donor with papillary thyroid cancer or a benign thyroid nodule (not recorded which). Some clones in this sample may be carry-over from other donors' samples.

V and J are TRBV7-3 and TRBJ1-6; D might be TRBD1 (5 bases). CDR1 is SGHTA, CDR2 FQGTGA, per germline. The CDR3 contains 21 residues. The ends were cut back, 0 bases at V and 0 bases at J, with 21 bases in the middle. CDR3 DNA: TGTGCCAGCAGCTTAACTGGACTACAGGTACATAAAAGCTCCTATAATTCACCCCTCCACTTT. It encodes CASSLTGLQVHKSSYNSPLHF.

The chain links TRBV30 to TRBJ2-1; 7 bases are shared with TRBD1. The CDR3 contains 11 residues. Germline CDR1 reads GTSNPN; CDR2 reads SVGIG (reference sequence). With 0 bases clipped from V and 14 bases from J, the junction kept 4 bases outside the gene matches. CDR3 nucleotides: TGTGCCTGGAGTGTGAGGGGACAGAAGTTCTTC. Its translation: CAWSVRGQKFF. Looking up the rest from reference TRBV30 and TRBJ2-1 gives the full variable domain: SQTIHQWPATLVQPVGSPLSLECTVEGTSNPNLYWYRQAAGRGLQLLFYSVGIGQISSEVPQNLSASRPQDRQFILSSKKLLLSDSGFYLCAWSVRGQKFFGPGTRLTVL.

The chain recombines TRBV5-5 with TRBJ2-7, with 11 nucleotides matching TRBD2. Germline V CDR1 and CDR2: SGHKS, YYEKEE (reference sequence). V shed 2 bases, J shed 4 bases, and the junction held 2 bases outside the gene matches. This CDR3 has 14 amino acids. The CDR3 sequence: CASSFTSGSYEQYF. In nucleotides, the CDR3 is TGTGCCAGCAGCTTCACTAGCGGGAGTTACGAGCAGTACTTC.

A note on this clone: A much larger clone is a single base away; this may be a read error. The chain has TRBV24-1 and TRBJ2-5; TRBD2 might be the D (5 bases). The CDR3 is 13 amino acids. Germline values: CDR1 KGHDR, CDR2 SFDVKD. V gave up 8 bases and J gave up 7 bases, with 16 bases separating them. The CDR3 loop is CATIGEGSWTQYF. The CDR3 nucleotides read TGTGCCACCATTGGAGAGGGTTCATGGACCCAGTACTTC.

This clone was seen a few times. The chain joins TRBV28 to TRBJ2-3; D gene ambiguous. The CDR3 runs to 14 residues. Trimming cost V 4 bases and J 0 bases, with 8 bases left between them. Germline CDR1 reads MDHEN; CDR2 reads SYDVKM. The CDR3, as DNA: TGTGCCAGCAGTTCCTTCGCTAGCACAGATACGCAGTATTTT. It codes for CASSSFASTDTQYF.

There are a few counts of this clone. The CDR3 spells CASSITTGSGNTIYF. CDR3 nucleotides: TGTGCCAGTAGTATCACTACAGGGTCTGGAAACACCATATATTTT. The chain uses TRBV19 and TRBJ1-3; the D gene is possibly TRBD1 (6 bases). Between the trimmed V and J ends, which lost 3 bases and 1 base, there was a span of 10 bases. The CDR3 runs to 15 residues. CDR1 LNHDA and CDR2 SQIVND come from the germline V gene (reference sequence).

In its sample, this clone was seen many times. The same CDR3 is also encoded by other DNA sequences in this sample. The chain joins TRBV2 to TRBJ1-1, with D possibly matching TRBD1 (6 bases). The germline CDR1 and CDR2 sequences are SNHLY and FYNNEI. The CDR3 covers 14 residues. Trimming shortened V by 4 bases and J by 0 bases, and 9 bases separated the two germline ends. The CDR3 sequence is CASSGTVLNTEAFF. For the CDR3, the DNA is TGTGCCAGCAGTGGGACAGTGCTGAACACTGAAGCTTTCTTT.

This clone was detected only a few times. The CDR3 nucleotides read TGTGCCAGCAGTGAAAGAGTAGCGGGAGGTCGGAACGAGCAGTACTTC. Translated, it gives CASSERVAGGRNEQYF. V usage is TRBV6-1 and J usage is TRBJ2-7, with 10 bases identical to TRBD2. Germline V gene data show CDR1 as MNHNS and CDR2 as SASEGT. This CDR3 has 16 amino acids. Germline trimming cut 2 bases from V and 5 bases from J; bases unmatched to any gene: 9.

The gene calls are TRBV11-2 and TRBJ2-7; no clear D gene. The CDR3 loop spans 14 amino acids. CDR1 is SGHAT, CDR2 FQNNGV, per germline. Trimming stripped 1 base from V and 3 bases from J, with 10 bases between. CDR3 sequence (DNA): TGTGCCAGCAGCTTAGTTGTTCCAGGCTACGAGCAGTACTTC. Translating it yields CASSLVVPGYEQYF.

The chain recombines TRBV7-3 with TRBJ2-1; 9 bases are shared with TRBD2. The trim removed 2 bases at V and 2 bases at J, leaving 7 bases unmatched. The V gene's germline CDR1 is SGHTA and CDR2 FQGTGA. This CDR3 is built from 17 residues. As DNA, the CDR3 is TGTGCCAGCAGCTTACGGGGTAGCGGGAGCGCCTACAATGAGCAGTTCTTC. Its protein is CASSLRGSGSAYNEQFF.

This clone was observed a handful of times. V usage is TRBV6-2 or TRBV6-3 and J usage is TRBJ1-5, with 8 bases aligning to TRBD1. The germline CDR1 and CDR2 sequences are MNHEY and SVGEGT. The CDR3 contains 18 residues. With 3 bases clipped from V and 5 bases from J, the junction kept 15 bases outside the gene matches. The CDR3 loop reads CASSYNSPRQGKDQPQHF. In nucleotides, the CDR3 is TGTGCCAGCAGTTATAATAGCCCGCGACAGGGGAAGGATCAGCCCCAGCATTTT.

The V and J genes are TRBV6-1 and TRBJ2-3; maybe TRBD1 (5 bases). CDR3 length: 12 amino acids. V gave up 4 bases and J gave up 3 bases, with 5 bases separating them. CDR1 MNHNS and CDR2 SASEGT come from the germline V gene. The CDR3 reads CASSAGTDTQYF. CDR3 DNA: TGTGCCAGCAGTGCAGGGACAGATACGCAGTATTTT.

This clone was seen many times. This may arise from a read error, as a much more abundant clone is one base away. The chain is built from TRBV20-1 and TRBJ1-3; TRBD1 might be the D (6 bases). The CDR3 runs to 14 residues. Germline V gene data show CDR1 as DFQATT and CDR2 as SNEGSKA (reference sequence). CDR3 in DNA: TGCAGTGCTAGGGCGGGGGGCTCTGGAAACACCATACATTTT. Protein product: CSARAGGSGNTIHF.

The rearrangement links TRBV5-1 to TRBJ2-1; 9 nucleotides align to TRBD2. Germline CDR1 is SGHRS and CDR2 is YFSETQ. The CDR3 runs 16 residues. V lost 4 bases and J lost 1; bases outside the gene matches: 6. The CDR3 DNA reads TGCGCCAGCAGCGGCATAGCGGGGGCATCCTACAATGAGCAGTTCTTC. Encoded protein: CASSGIAGASYNEQFF. The whole variable domain, filled in from reference TRBV5-1 and TRBJ2-1, reads KAGVTQTPRYLIKTRGQQVTLSCSPISGHRSVSWYQQTPGQGLQFLFEYFSETQRNKGNFPGRFSGRQFSNSRSEMNVSTLELGDSALYLCASSGIAGASYNEQFFGPGTRLTVL.

This clone was seen a handful of times. The chain uses TRBV15 and TRBJ2-7; D is possibly TRBD1 or TRBD2 (5 bases each). Trimming pared 1 base from V and 2 bases from J, leaving 9 bases between. CDR1 LNHNV and CDR2 YYDKDF come from the germline V gene (reference sequence). The CDR3 contains 14 residues. The CDR3 nucleotides read TGTGCCACCAGCAGAGGGGGGTCAACCTACGAGCAGTACTTC. It is translated as CATSRGGSTYEQYF.

The chain links TRBV28 to TRBJ2-4; D ambiguous. Trimming cost V 6 bases and J 6 bases, with 15 bases left between them. This CDR3 has 14 residues. Germline values: CDR1 MDHEN, CDR2 SYDVKM. CDR3 in DNA: TGTGCCAGCAGCCCCCCTTCAGACACAAACATTCAGTACTTC. Protein product: CASSPPSDTNIQYF.

This clone was seen ten or more times. This sequence joins TRBV6-2 or TRBV6-3 and TRBJ2-7, with 9 bases fitting TRBD2. This CDR3 has 11 amino acids. The trim removed 8 bases at V and 7 bases at J, leaving 3 bases unmatched. The germline V gene has CDR1 MNHEY and CDR2 SVGEGT. The DNA for the CDR3 is TGTGCCAGCTATAGCGGGAGTGAGCAGTACTTC. Encoded protein: CASYSGSEQYF.

DNA of the CDR3: TGCGCCAGCAGCCAAGAGGGGGCGCCTCGACCCTACGAGCAGTACTTC. This codes for CASSQEGAPRPYEQYF. This chain links TRBV4-3 with TRBJ2-7; possible D gene TRBD1, 6 bases. Trimming stripped 0 bases from V and 2 bases from J, with 14 bases between. Germline CDR1 LGHNA, CDR2 YSLEER. This CDR3 region has 16 residues.

The CDR3, as DNA: TGTGCCAGCAGTGCAGCCTCCGGGGTGGAGCCCTACGAGCAGTACTTC. Residues: CASSAASGVEPYEQYF. The rearrangement links TRBV27 to TRBJ2-7; D may be TRBD2 (5 bases). With 5 bases removed from V and 2 bases from J, the gap between germline ends came to 19 bases. Germline CDR1 is MNHEY and CDR2 is SMNVEV (reference sequence). The CDR3 length is 16 residues.

This clone appeared a few times. An end of the junction does not agree with germline; a read error may underlie this. The chain carries TRBV19 and TRBJ2-7; weak D call: TRBD1 (6 bases). This CDR3 is built from 14 residues. Germline assignment: CDR1 LNHDA and CDR2 SQIVND (reference sequence). The CDR3, as DNA: TGTGCCAGTACCTCGCAGGGGTCCTCCCACGAGCAGTACTTC. This sequence encodes CASTSQGSSHEQYF.

The rearrangement uses TRBV5-1 and TRBJ1-2; TRBD1 aligns across 7 bases. Per the germline V gene, CDR1 is SGHRS and CDR2 is YFSETQ. The CDR3 contains 14 residues. Germline trimming cut 5 bases from V and 3 bases from J; bases unmatched to any gene: 7. The CDR3 loop is CASRPTGVDYGYTF. DNA for the CDR3: TGCGCCAGCAGACCAACAGGGGTTGACTATGGCTACACCTTC.

This clone was observed a handful of times. CDR3 in amino acids: CASSEQGRGQPQHF. The CDR3 DNA sequence: TGTGCCAGTAGTGAGCAGGGGAGAGGTCAGCCCCAGCATTTT. This chain uses TRBV19 with TRBJ1-5; TRBD1 is a possible D gene (6 bases). The germline V and J ends were trimmed by 5 bases and 6 bases, with 14 bases remaining between them. Germline loops: CDR1 LNHDA, CDR2 SQIVND (reference sequence). This CDR3 contains 14 residues.

The chain couples TRBV6-1 to TRBJ2-5; D uncertain. Germline assignment: CDR1 MNHNS and CDR2 SASEGT. This CDR3 region has 10 residues. The ends were cut back, 9 bases at V and 5 bases at J, with 7 bases in the middle. DNA of the CDR3: TGTGCCAGTCGCCGGGAGACCCAGTACTTC. Its translation is CASRRETQYF.

This chain connects TRBV19 to TRBJ1-5; 10 nucleotides agree with TRBD1. In germline, CDR1 is LNHDA, CDR2 SQIVND (reference sequence). CDR3 length: 14 residues. With V trimmed by 7 bases and J by 4 bases, 4 bases remained unmatched. The CDR3 DNA is TGTGCCAGTAAAACGGACAGGGGGAATCAGCCCCAGCATTTT. It encodes CASKTDRGNQPQHF.

The chain carries TRBV30 and TRBJ2-3; D is ambiguous. Trimming took off 2 bases at V and 0 bases at J, with 9 bases between the two ends. CDR1 and CDR2 (germline): GTSNPN, SVGIG (reference sequence). This CDR3 is 14 amino acids long. CDR3 DNA sequence: TGTGCCTGGAGTAGTATACGGAGCACAGATACGCAGTATTTT. Amino acids: CAWSSIRSTDTQYF. The full variable domain, completed using reference TRBV30 and TRBJ2-3, is SQTIHQWPATLVQPVGSPLSLECTVEGTSNPNLYWYRQAAGRGLQLLFYSVGIGQISSEVPQNLSASRPQDRQFILSSKKLLLSDSGFYLCAWSSIRSTDTQYFGPGTRLTVL.

This clone was counted between two and nine times. V and J are TRBV5-1 and TRBJ1-3; the D gene is possibly TRBD1 (5 bases). CDR3 size: 15 residues. The V gene's germline CDR1 is SGHRS and CDR2 YFSETQ. The V gene lost 0 bases and the J gene lost 0 bases, with 7 bases spanning the gap. In nucleotides, the CDR3 is TGCGCCAGCAGCTTGGGGACAACCTCTGGAAACACCATATATTTT. Translating gives CASSLGTTSGNTIYF. Full variable domain (rest looked up from reference TRBV5-1 and TRBJ1-3): KAGVTQTPRYLIKTRGQQVTLSCSPISGHRSVSWYQQTPGQGLQFLFEYFSETQRNKGNFPGRFSGRQFSNSRSEMNVSTLELGDSALYLCASSLGTTSGNTIYFGEGSWLTVV.

Note on this clone: A read error may explain this, as a much larger clone is one base away. The V call is TRBV7-3, the J call TRBJ2-1, with D possibly being TRBD1 or TRBD2 (6 bases each). Looked up from germline, CDR1 is SGHTA and CDR2 is FQGTGA. This CDR3 is 14 amino acids long. The CDR3 is CASSLGGQGHEQSF. CDR3 DNA: TGTGCCAGCAGCTTAGGGGGGCAGGGTCATGAGCAGTCCTTC.

This chain joins TRBV7-9 and TRBJ2-2; no definite D call. CDR3 size: 14 residues. V lost 10 bases and J 0 bases, leaving 12 bases between the germline ends. Germline CDR1 SEHNR, CDR2 FQNEAQ (reference sequence). The CDR3 bases are TGTGCCACCCCTATAGGAGCGAACACCGGGGAGCTGTTTTTT. Residues: CATPIGANTGELFF.

This clone has a handful of counts. This CDR3 is CASSRSGEAFF. The CDR3 DNA sequence: TGTGCCAGCAGCCGGTCAGGGGAAGCTTTCTTT. V usage is TRBV6-1 and J usage is TRBJ1-1; D is perhaps TRBD1 (5 bases). Germline-derived CDR1 and CDR2 are MNHNS and SASEGT. Trimming took off 6 bases at V and 8 bases at J, with 10 bases between the two ends. The CDR3 sequence is 11 residues long.

V and J are TRBV6-1 and TRBJ1-6, with D perhaps TRBD1 (6 bases). V lost 6 bases and J 9 bases, leaving 12 bases between the germline ends. CDR1 is MNHNS and CDR2 is SASEGT in the germline V gene. CDR3 size: 13 residues. The DNA for the CDR3 is TGTGCCAGCAGCCCGGACAGTGCTTCACCCCTCCACTTT. Its protein product is CASSPDSASPLHF.